The clone carrying this T cell receptor beta chain was observed many times. What it binds is unknown. This sample was included in a study of breast tumors, draining lymph nodes, adjacent tissues. Findings of the study overall: The data were judged consistent with most tumor T cells coming from lymph node and expanding in tumor. Tumors had less TCR diversity than lymph nodes, more than nontumor tissue.

The CDR3 covers 15 residues. Trimming cost V 2 bases and J 2 bases, with 12 bases left between them. Germline loops: CDR1 SGHTA, CDR2 FQGNSA. MiXCR, applied by TCRdb to the multiplex PCR reads, yields one record per CDR3 protein. The data hold 150,000 to 200,000 distinct CDR3 sequences, with around a third observed a single time. The lymph nodes were axillary draining lymph nodes from breast cancer patients. The J gene is TRBJ1-2, the V gene TRBV7-2; D might be TRBD1 (6 bases). This clonotype was sampled from a female donor with breast cancer. Some clones in this sample may be carry-over from other donors' samples. The sequencing sample was made of axillary lymph node tissue. The DNA for the CDR3 is TGTGCCAGCAGCTTATGGCCAGGGGCAAACTATGGCTACACCTTC. This codes for CASSLWPGANYGYTF.